The rows below give T cell receptor beta chains drawn from one sample of a study of cytomegalovirus exposure and HLA in healthy donors. This table comes from immunoSEQ multiplex PCR, and its TCRdb copy is limited to in-frame clones, with some not included. Of 120,000 to 150,000 clones listed, around 85% were seen once; the top ten hold just over 8.5%. The specimen was PBMCs. These receptors all stem from a woman between 45 and 65 years old in good health and CMV-seropositive. CDR3s include the opening cysteine and the closing phenylalanine or tryptophan. The D gene is left open where the match is weak. A clone size is listed for some rows: how often the clone was seen (once, few, many), or a class if it is expanded.

>TRBV28|TRBJ2-2|-|-|13
TGTGCCAGCCTCGGGGAGGGGGGCCGGGAGCTGTTTTTT
CASLGEGGRELFF
>TRBV18|TRBJ1-2|few|-|14
TGTGCCAGCTCAAGCTCGACAGCGAACTATGGCTACACCTTC
CASSSSTANYGYTF
>TRBV5-1|TRBJ2-3|-|-|14
TGCGCCAGCAGCGCGGGGGCCCCCACAGATACGCAGTATTTT
CASSAGAPTDTQYF
>TRBV6-6|TRBJ2-7|once|-|14
TGTGCCAGCAGAGCAGAGGCGGGCCGGTACGAGCAGTACTTC
CASRAEAGRYEQYF
>TRBV6-6|TRBJ1-1|-|-|13
TGTGCCAGCGGCGGATCGGGGGTCACTGAAGCTTTCTTT
CASGGSGVTEAFF
>TRBV30|TRBJ1-2|once|-|14
TGTGCCTGGAGTAAAGGACAGAAGTTGCGTGGCTACACCTTC
CAWSKGQKLRGYTF
>TRBV4-1|TRBJ1-2|-|-|15
TGCGCCAGCAGCCAAGATCCCCAGGGTTACTATGGCTACACCTTC
CASSQDPQGYYGYTF
>TRBV29-1|TRBJ2-1|-|TRBD2|15
TGCAGCGTCACACAGGGGCGGGGGGGGGCCAATGAGCAGTTCTTC
CSVTQGRGGANEQFF
>TRBV5-1|TRBJ2-7|few|-|13
TGCGCCAGCGCGATTACAGGGCGGGACGAGCAGTACTTC
CASAITGRDEQYF
>TRBV7-9|TRBJ2-1|once|-|17
TGTGCCAGCAGCTTAAGGGGGGGGCCCCAACAAGACAATGAGCAGTTCTTC
CASSLRGGPQQDNEQFF
>TRBV5-6|TRBJ2-3|-|-|12
TGTGCCAGCAGCTTAGCATTAGATACGCAGTATTTT
CASSLALDTQYF
>TRBV7-9|TRBJ1-1|-|-|14
TGTGCCAGCAGCTTAGGACGGGGGGGCACTGAAGCTTTCTTT
CASSLGRGGTEAFF
>TRBV27|TRBJ1-6|-|-|14
TGTGCCAGCAGGCAGACCCCGGGAAATTCACCCCTCCACTTT
CASRQTPGNSPLHF
>TRBV11-2|TRBJ1-6|once|-|16
TGTGCCAGCATCCCTTCCCGGGAGTTCGGCGATTCACCCCTCCACTTT
CASIPSREFGDSPLHF
>TRBV5-6|TRBJ2-7|-|-|16
TGTGCCAGCAGCTTGTTTTCGACAGCTCTCTCCTACGAGCAGTACTTC
CASSLFSTALSYEQYF
>TRBV4-2|TRBJ1-2|-|-|15
TGTGCCAGCAGCCAAGATTACGGTGCTAACTATGGCTACACCTTC
CASSQDYGANYGYTF
>TRBV28|TRBJ1-2|-|-|15
TGTGCCAGCAGTTTATTTTTCGGACCGGGGTATGGCTACACCTTC
CASSLFFGPGYGYTF
>TRBV4-1|TRBJ1-2|-|TRBD1|17
TGCGCCAGCAGCCCTGGGACAGGGGGCGTCCTTAACTATGGCTACACCTTC
CASSPGTGGVLNYGYTF
>TRBV6-5|TRBJ1-1|-|TRBD1|14
TGTGCCAGCAGTCCCAGGGGGCGTCGAACTGAAGCTTTCTTT
CASSPRGRRTEAFF
>TRBV4-1|TRBJ1-4|few|-|15
TGCGCCAGCAGCCAAGAAGGAGGGGCGAATGAAAAACTGTTTTTT
CASSQEGGANEKLFF
>TRBV9|TRBJ2-5|few|TRBD2|16
TGTGCCAGCAGCGACCGGATAGCGGGAGGAAAAGAGACCCAGTACTTC
CASSDRIAGGKETQYF
>TRBV9|TRBJ1-1|-|-|14
TGTGCCAGCAGCGTGACAGCGGGGAACACTGAAGCTTTCTTT
CASSVTAGNTEAFF
>TRBV9|TRBJ2-1|once|TRBD1|17
TGTGCCAGCAGCGGTGGGCCGACAGGGAGCTCCTACAATGAGCAGTTCTTC
CASSGGPTGSSYNEQFF
>TRBV7-2|TRBJ1-6|few|-|12
TGTGCCAGCAGCCCCACCTGGCCACCCCTCCACTTT
CASSPTWPPLHF
>TRBV5-1|TRBJ2-5|-|-|14
TGCGCCAGCAGCCCCGGGATGACCTCGGGTGAGCAGTACTTC
CASSPGMTSGEQYF
>TRBV1|TRBJ2-3|-|-|14
TGCACCAGCAGCCGAGGAGCTTGCACAGATACGCAGTATTTT
CTSSRGACTDTQYF
>TRBV9|TRBJ2-5|-|TRBD2|16
TGTGCCAGCAGCGTGGGCACTAGCGGCTATCAAGAGACCCAGTACTTC
CASSVGTSGYQETQYF
>TRBV18|TRBJ2-7|-|TRBD1|16
TGTGCCAGCTCTCCCCTGAGGGGACAGGGGCACTACGAGCAGTACTTC
CASSPLRGQGHYEQYF
>TRBV7-3|TRBJ1-6|-|TRBD1|15
TGTGCCAGCAGCGGCCGACAGGGTCGGAATTCACCCCTCCACTTT
CASSGRQGRNSPLHF
>TRBV6-5|TRBJ2-7|few|-|15
TGTGCCAGCAGTCTGATGACAGCCCTCTCCTACGAGCAGTACTTC
CASSLMTALSYEQYF
>TRBV11-2|TRBJ1-1|-|-|14
TGTGCCAGCAGCCGCGGATCCTTAGGGGCAGAAGCTTTCTTT
CASSRGSLGAEAFF
>TRBV7-9|TRBJ2-2|-|TRBD2|15
TGTGCCAGCAGCCGGAGGGACTACACCACCGGGGAGCTGTTTTTT
CASSRRDYTTGELFF
>TRBV19|TRBJ2-5|-|TRBD2|15
TGTGCCAGTAGTCGAGCGGGGGGTCAGATAGAGACCCAGTACTTC
CASSRAGGQIETQYF